The sequence of this T cell receptor beta chain was determined in a study of shared clonotypes between healthy human individuals. Germline values: CDR1 MDHEN, CDR2 SYDVKM. This CDR3 has 15 residues. Trimming left V 7 bases short and J 7 bases short, with 17 bases between. DNA input for the unsorted PBMC replicate PCRs was about 0.3 ug, tens of thousands of T cell genomes. Sequenced by immunoSEQ multiplex PCR; TCRdb stores in-frame clones only, minus some. Found here are 450,000 to 500,000 clones, 65% to 80% of them singletons; the top ten hold around 12%. The receptor was derived from a woman aged 40 to 55 in good health. Some clones in this sample may be carry-over from other donors' samples. Specimen: PBMCs. The chain has TRBV28 and TRBJ1-6, with a weak D call TRBD1 (5 bases). DNA for the CDR3: TGTGCCAGCAACCCTACAGGAGGCATAAATTCACCCCTCCACTTT. Amino acid sequence: CASNPTGGINSPLHF.